This T cell receptor (beta chain) was obtained from a study of blood T cell repertoires in COVID-19. Study-wide context: Sites in the United States, Italy and Spain provided acute and convalescent COVID-19 samples. From T cells, B-cell-depleted T cells, or PBMCs came the material, which was cDNA or gDNA.

Repertoires were generated with immunoSEQ multiplex PCR, while TCRdb's copy carries only in-frame clones and drops some. The profile shows 95,000 to 110,000 clones, around nine tenths of them singletons. CDR1 is SGHRS, CDR2 YFSETQ, per germline. V was clipped by 4 bases and J by 2 bases, with 17 bases between them. The CDR3 length is 16 residues. The V gene is TRBV5-1, the J gene TRBJ2-3, with D maybe TRBD2 (5 bases). The sequenced material came from peripheral blood. The TCR sequence derives from a woman of 80 years or more in a cohort sampled during active COVID-19. CDR3 DNA sequence: TGCGCCAGCAGCGGATCTAGCCTCCCCCTCACAGATACGCAGTATTTT. Translated: CASSGSSLPLTDTQYF. Based on the CDR3 plus reference TRBV5-1 and TRBJ2-3, the full variable domain is KAGVTQTPRYLIKTRGQQVTLSCSPISGHRSVSWYQQTPGQGLQFLFEYFSETQRNKGNFPGRFSGRQFSNSRSEMNVSTLELGDSALYLCASSGSSLPLTDTQYFGPGTRLTVL.